The 32 T cell receptor beta chains listed next were all sequenced from one sample in a study of vaccination and CD4 T cells after COVID-19. Oncomine TCR Beta short-read sequencing was applied to DNA from cultured CD4+ T cells. MiXCR, run by TCRdb on the PCR reads, gives a single entry per CDR3 protein. The sample consists of some 8,600 distinct CDR3 sequences, more than 45% of them appearing once. Their antigens remain unidentified. This sample's treatment: approximately nine-day PBMC culture with coronavirus spike peptide pools or control peptides (ViraFEST assay). The sequenced sample was CD4+ T cells from blood, cultured in vitro. These receptors all come from a human donor who had recovered from COVID-19.

The V call is TRBV2, the J call TRBJ2-3, with 8 bases that match TRBD1. V was pared by 6 bases and J by 3 bases, with 8 bases of the junction left unmatched. The CDR3 runs to 15 residues. The germline gives CDR1 SNHLY, CDR2 FYNNEI. CDR3 sequence (DNA): TGTGCCAGCAGAGCGGACAGGGTAGGAACAGATACGCAGTATTTT. This codes for CASRADRVGTDTQYF.

This clonotype turned up a few times. This chain uses TRBV21-1 with TRBJ1-1. TRBV21-1 is tagged as a pseudogene. The CDR3 covers 14 residues. The CDR3 protein is CASSVSISGYEAFF. The CDR3, as DNA: TGTGCCAGCAGCGTCAGTATTAGTGGGTATGAAGCTTTCTTT.

The chain couples TRBV19 to TRBJ2-5; D is possibly TRBD1 (6 bases). The length of the CDR3 is 14 residues. V lost 3 bases, J lost 5 bases, and 13 bases lay in between. CDR1 is LNHDA, CDR2 SQIVND, per germline (reference sequence). CDR3 coding DNA: TGTGCCAGTAGTATCTGGGGGCTTGGGGAGACCCAGTACTTC. It is translated as CASSIWGLGETQYF.

The chain links TRBV28 to TRBJ2-7; tentative D call: TRBD1 (6 bases). CDR1 and CDR2 (germline): MDHEN, SYDVKM. V lost 8 bases to trimming and J lost 0 bases, with 17 bases between them. This CDR3 comprises 15 residues. The CDR3 region is CASQTWTALSYEQYF. The CDR3 region has the DNA TGTGCCAGCCAAACGTGGACAGCCCTCTCCTACGAGCAGTACTTC.

In this sample, this clonotype turned up a few times. The rearrangement joins TRBV6-2 or TRBV6-3 to TRBJ2-3; 10 positions agree with TRBD1. V lost 0 bases and J lost 4; bases outside the gene matches: 4. Germline V gives CDR1 MNHEY, CDR2 SVGEGT. The length of the CDR3 is 16 residues. Here the CDR3 DNA reads TGTGCCAGCAGTTACTCTGGGACAGGGGATCCAGATACGCAGTATTTT. Translation: CASSYSGTGDPDTQYF.

The chain uses TRBV20-1 and TRBJ2-3, with D tentatively TRBD1 or TRBD2 (6 bases each). The CDR3 totals 16 residues. Trimming took off 1 base at V and 6 bases at J, with 20 bases between the two ends. Germline V gene lookup returns CDR1 DFQATT and CDR2 SNEGSKA (reference sequence). The CDR3 DNA is TGCAGTGCTAGAGTCCGGGGGCTAAACCTCGGGGATACGCAGTATTTT. Protein: CSARVRGLNLGDTQYF.

This clonotype showed up just a few times. The chain joins TRBV20-1 to TRBJ1-5, with a tentative D call TRBD1 (5 bases). The germline V gene has CDR1 DFQATT and CDR2 SNEGSKA (reference sequence). Trimming took 0 bases from V and 3 from J, leaving 6 bases between them. The CDR3 runs 13 residues. The CDR3 spells CSAREDNNQPQHF. The CDR3 bases are TGCAGTGCTAGAGAGGACAACAATCAGCCCCAGCATTTT.

This clonotype was counted a few times. V and J are TRBV6-5 and TRBJ1-5; 9 positions agree with TRBD1. V shed 2 bases, J shed 1 base, and the junction held 3 bases outside the gene matches. The CDR3 is 16 residues long. CDR1 and CDR2 from the germline V gene are MNHEY and SVGAGI. The CDR3 protein is CASSYQGQGSNQPQHF. The CDR3 DNA reads TGTGCCAGCAGTTACCAGGGACAGGGAAGCAATCAGCCCCAGCATTTT.

The chain couples TRBV28 to TRBJ2-2, with 9 bases aligning to TRBD2. The CDR3 is made up of 15 amino acids. The ends lost 8 bases at V and 0 bases at J; junction bases unmatched: 4. The V gene's germline CDR1 is MDHEN and CDR2 SYDVKM. The DNA of the CDR3 is TGTGCCAGCCATAGCGGGAGTGCGAACACCGGGGAGCTGTTTTTT. Encoded protein: CASHSGSANTGELFF.

The CDR3 loop is CASSIGGGNIQYF. Written as DNA, the CDR3 is TGTGCCAGTAGTATAGGGGGGGGCAACATTCAGTACTTC. This chain connects TRBV19 to TRBJ2-4, with D perhaps matching TRBD2 (7 bases). This CDR3 is built from 13 residues. The germline gives CDR1 LNHDA, CDR2 SQIVND (reference sequence). Deletions cut 1 base from V and 7 bases from J, with 8 bases between.

The rearrangement joins TRBV7-3 to TRBJ2-3, with D maybe TRBD1 (6 bases). This CDR3 is built from 17 residues. The germline CDR1 and CDR2 sequences are SGHTA and FQGTGA. V gave up 3 bases and J gave up 0 bases, with 16 bases separating them. The CDR3 loop is CASSFHPWGTSTDTQYF. The DNA for the CDR3 is TGTGCCAGCAGCTTCCACCCGTGGGGGACAAGCACAGATACGCAGTATTTT. The entire variable domain, with the rest obtained from reference TRBV7-3 and TRBJ2-3, is as follows: GAGVSQTPSNKVTEKGKYVELRCDPISGHTALYWYRQSLGQGPEFLIYFQGTGAADDSGLPNDRFFAVRPEGSVSTLKIQRTERGDSAVYLCASSFHPWGTSTDTQYFGPGTRLTVL.

The V and J genes are TRBV6-2 or TRBV6-3 and TRBJ2-5; 7 bases are a match to TRBD2. The CDR3 is made up of 13 amino acids. V dropped 5 bases and J dropped 5; count of bases not matched to a gene: 5. From germline, CDR1 is MNHEY and CDR2 SVGEGT. For the CDR3, the DNA is TGTGCCAGCAGTATCGGGGGGAGGGAGACCCAGTACTTC. Translating it yields CASSIGGRETQYF.

The rearrangement links TRBV5-1 to TRBJ2-7, with 8 bases fitting TRBD1. The CDR3 is made up of 13 amino acids. From germline, CDR1 is SGHRS and CDR2 YFSETQ. After removal of 5 bases from V and 6 bases from J, the junction contained 7 bases not matched to a gene. The CDR3, as DNA: TGCGCCAGCAGATACGTAGGGACAGGCGAGCAGTACTTC. This encodes CASRYVGTGEQYF.

This sequence joins TRBV20-1 and TRBJ1-4; the D gene is possibly TRBD1 (5 bases). CDR1 DFQATT and CDR2 SNEGSKA come from the germline V gene (reference sequence). The V end was cut by 5 bases, the J end by 8 bases, with 12 bases between. This CDR3 spans 12 amino acids. CDR3 DNA sequence: TGCAGTGCTCTGGTGCAGGGAGAAAAACTGTTTTTT. Translated, it gives CSALVQGEKLFF.

The CDR3 protein is CASSPGQSIYGYTF. The CDR3 DNA reads as TGTGCCAGCAGTCCAGGACAGTCTATCTATGGCTACACCTTC. The rearrangement uses TRBV6-1 and TRBJ1-2, with TRBD1 as a possible D gene (6 bases). The V and J ends lost 5 bases and 4 bases respectively, with 14 bases between them. CDR3 length equals 14 residues. Germline-derived CDR1 and CDR2 are MNHNS and SASEGT.

The chain has TRBV19 and TRBJ1-2, with 9 bases matching TRBD1. V lost 3 bases, J lost 4 bases, and 6 bases stayed unmatched. This CDR3 has 15 amino acids. Germline V gene data show CDR1 as LNHDA and CDR2 as SQIVND (reference sequence). The CDR3 nucleotides are TGTGCCAGTAGTATCGCGGGACAGGGAAGCTATGGCTACACCTTC. This encodes CASSIAGQGSYGYTF.

The chain recombines TRBV7-9 with TRBJ2-5, with D perhaps TRBD1 (7 bases). The V end was cut by 4 bases, the J end by 2 bases, with 11 bases between. Germline CDR1 and CDR2: SEHNR and FQNEAQ (reference sequence). The CDR3 loop spans 14 amino acids. The CDR3 nucleotides are TGTGCCAGCAGCTCGACAGGGACTCAAGAGACCCAGTACTTC. It is translated as CASSSTGTQETQYF.

The chain employs TRBV27 and TRBJ2-7; D ambiguous. Germline CDR1 and CDR2: MNHEY and SMNVEV (reference sequence). Trimming stripped 3 bases from V and 6 bases from J, with 12 bases between. The CDR3 is 13 amino acids. The CDR3 bases are TGTGCCAGCAGTTTTGCGGCTAGAGGCGAGCAGTACTTC. It encodes CASSFAARGEQYF.

The rearrangement joins TRBV9 to TRBJ2-7; maybe TRBD1 (5 bases). V was trimmed by 8 bases and J by 2 bases, leaving 17 bases between them. Germline V gives CDR1 SGDLS, CDR2 YYNGEE. CDR3 length equals 14 residues. The CDR3: CARQHPLGAYEQYF. The DNA for the CDR3 is TGTGCCAGACAGCATCCGTTAGGGGCCTACGAGCAGTACTTC. Full variable domain (rest looked up from reference TRBV9 and TRBJ2-7): DSGVTQTPKHLITATGQRVTLRCSPRSGDLSVYWYQQSLDQGLQFLIQYYNGEERAKGNILERFSAQQFPDLHSELNLSSLELGDSALYFCARQHPLGAYEQYFGPGTRLTVT.

This chain connects TRBV4-2 to TRBJ2-2; 9 positions match TRBD2. Trimming took 5 bases from V and 2 from J; bases not matched to a gene: 9. This CDR3 comprises 17 residues. The germline gives CDR1 LGHNA, CDR2 YNFKEQ. CDR3 DNA: TGTGCCAGCAGCTCCCAGCAACTAGCGGGTAACACCGGGGAGCTGTTTTTT. Translated, it gives CASSSQQLAGNTGELFF.

This clonotype came up a few times. The chain carries TRBV19 and TRBJ1-1, with D uncertain. Germline V gene sequence: CDR1 LNHDA, CDR2 SQIVND (reference sequence). The CDR3 contains 13 residues. With 7 bases removed from V and 5 bases from J, the gap between germline ends came to 14 bases. The CDR3 here is CASTGSGETEAFF. In DNA, the CDR3 is TGTGCCAGTACCGGGTCCGGGGAGACTGAAGCTTTCTTT.

The genes are TRBV6-5 and TRBJ1-1, with 7 bases lining up with TRBD1. The CDR3 runs to 16 residues. Per germline, CDR1 MNHEY and CDR2 SVGAGI. J lost 1 base, V lost 2 bases, and 7 bases had no gene match. The CDR3 nucleotides read TGTGCCAGCAGTTACGGCTCAGGGGGGGAGAACACTGAAGCTTTCTTT. Translation gives CASSYGSGGENTEAFF.

This clonotype was detected a few times. The chain joins TRBV7-2 to TRBJ1-5; D is unclear. CDR1 and CDR2 (germline): SGHTA, FQGNSA. The CDR3 loop spans 12 amino acids. V was cut by 1 base and J by 5 bases, with 3 bases left in between. The CDR3 is CASSLGYQPQHF. CDR3 sequence (DNA): TGTGCCAGCAGCTTAGGCTATCAGCCCCAGCATTTT.

The gene calls are TRBV7-2 and TRBJ2-2; a possible D gene is TRBD2 (6 bases). The V gene's germline CDR1 is SGHTA and CDR2 FQGNSA. Trimming took off 1 base at V and 4 bases at J, with 10 bases between the two ends. The CDR3 has 15 amino acids. CDR3 sequence reads: CASSLVGGTTGELFF. In DNA form, the CDR3 reads TGTGCCAGCAGCTTAGTGGGAGGTACCACCGGGGAGCTGTTTTTT.

The chain carries TRBV19 and TRBJ2-1; the match to TRBD2 covers 13 bases. The V gene end was trimmed by 6 bases and the J gene end by 0 bases; junction bases not matched to a gene: 5. This CDR3 has 17 amino acids. In germline, CDR1 is LNHDA, CDR2 SQIVND (reference sequence). CDR3 protein: CASRSGLAGVSYNEQFF. The CDR3 DNA reads TGTGCCAGTAGGAGTGGACTAGCGGGGGTCTCCTACAATGAGCAGTTCTTC.

The rearrangement uses TRBV20-1 and TRBJ2-1; D might be TRBD1 or TRBD2, each matching 5 bases. The V end was cut by 1 base, the J end by 3 bases, with 10 bases between. This CDR3 contains 14 residues. From germline, CDR1 is DFQATT and CDR2 SNEGSKA (reference sequence). CDR3: CSARGDSGYNEQFF. CDR3 nucleotides: TGCAGTGCTAGAGGAGACAGCGGCTACAATGAGCAGTTCTTC.

J is TRBJ1-3 and V is TRBV12-3 or TRBV12-4, with no clear D. This CDR3 has 14 amino acids. Trimming removed 6 bases from V and 1 base from J, with 10 bases in between. CDR3 DNA sequence: TGTGCCAGCAGCCGCGTGGGGTCTGGAAACACCATATATTTT. As protein: CASSRVGSGNTIYF.

The rearrangement links TRBV20-1 to TRBJ1-3; D is undetermined. The V end lost 0 bases, the J end lost 0 bases, and 6 bases lay between the germline ends. The CDR3 runs to 14 residues. CDR1 is DFQATT and CDR2 is SNEGSKA in the germline V gene (reference sequence). The CDR3 sequence is CSARERTSGNTIYF. CDR3 DNA: TGCAGTGCTAGAGAACGGACCTCTGGAAACACCATATATTTT.

The gene calls are TRBV6-5 and TRBJ2-3; 8 positions match TRBD2. Germline V CDR1 and CDR2: MNHEY, SVGAGI. This CDR3 is built from 15 residues. V shed 4 bases and J 4 bases; nucleotides not matched to a gene: 7. CDR3 nucleotide sequence: TGTGCCAGCAGTTGGTCTCTAGCGGGCGCAGATACGCAGTATTTT. Protein sequence: CASSWSLAGADTQYF.

The genes are TRBV7-2 and TRBJ2-2; 7 bases are a match to TRBD2. CDR1 is SGHTA and CDR2 is FQGNSA in the germline V gene. J lost 7 bases, V lost 5 bases, and 7 bases had no gene match. The CDR3 contains 14 residues. Written as DNA, the CDR3 is TGTGCCAGCAGCCCCTATGGGGGGGTCGGGGAGCTGTTTTTT. It yields the protein CASSPYGGVGELFF.

V and J are TRBV7-9 and TRBJ2-5, with a tentative D call TRBD2 (6 bases). The CDR3 has 15 residues. CDR1 SEHNR and CDR2 FQNEAQ come from the germline V gene (reference sequence). The V end was cut by 2 bases, the J end by 4 bases, with 14 bases between. The CDR3 DNA reads as TGTGCCAGCAGCTTACGGGAGAGGTATCTAGAGACCCAGTACTTC. This translates into CASSLRERYLETQYF.

This clonotype was picked up one time. The chain is built from TRBV2 and TRBJ1-4, with no clear D. Germline CDR1 reads SNHLY; CDR2 reads FYNNEI. Trimming removed 1 base from V and 7 bases from J, with 7 bases in between. The CDR3 loop spans 13 amino acids. Written as DNA, the CDR3 is TGTGCCAGCAGTGAAGATGGACTTGAAAAACTGTTTTTT. Amino acid sequence: CASSEDGLEKLFF. Complete variable domain (other parts from reference TRBV2 and TRBJ1-4): EPEVTQTPSHQVTQMGQEVILRCVPISNHLYFYWYRQILGQKVEFLVSFYNNEISEKSEIFDDQFSVERPDGSNFTLKIRSTKLEDSAMYFCASSEDGLEKLFFGSGTQLSVL.